This passage covers 4 T cell receptor beta chains from one sample sequenced in a study of blood T cell repertoires in COVID-19. Only in-frame clones appear in the TCRdb table, and some are missing; sequencing was by immunoSEQ multiplex PCR. The sample lists under 95,000 clones, around 90% seen once, with roughly 5.7% in the top ten. The sequenced sample was peripheral blood. These receptors all stem from a man between 60 and 75 years old with acute or convalescent COVID-19.

V is TRBV7-2 and J is TRBJ2-1; weak D call: TRBD2 (7 bases). The CDR3 runs to 16 residues. Trimming shortened V by 7 bases and J by 12 bases, and 28 bases separated the two germline ends. Germline V lookup: CDR1 SGHTA, CDR2 FQGNSA. DNA for the CDR3: TGTGCCAGCACCCTAGGGGGGAGGGTACCTGAGATGGGGCAGTTCTTC. Its translation: CASTLGGRVPEMGQFF.

Only a few counts were recorded for this clone. The chain has TRBV5-4 and TRBJ2-4; TRBD1 aligns across 8 bases. J was trimmed by 4 bases and V by 3 bases; bases with no gene match: 3. Germline V gene data show CDR1 as SGHNT and CDR2 as YYREEE (reference sequence). The CDR3 length is 14 residues. The CDR3 region is CASSSRDRKNIQYF. For the CDR3, the DNA is TGTGCCAGCAGCTCCCGGGACAGGAAAAACATTCAGTACTTC.

V and J are TRBV14 and TRBJ2-1; 13 bases align to TRBD2. The V and J ends lost 5 bases and 1 base, in that order; junction bases with no gene match: 2. Germline CDR1 is SGHDN and CDR2 is FVKESK. The CDR3 extends over 16 amino acids. CDR3 nucleotide sequence: TGTGCCAGCAGCGGGACTAGCGGGACATCCTACAATGAGCAGTTCTTC. This sequence encodes CASSGTSGTSYNEQFF.

The chain couples TRBV18 to TRBJ2-2; maybe TRBD1 (6 bases). The CDR3 has 17 amino acids. Trimming shortened V by 2 bases and J by 0 bases, and 13 bases separated the two germline ends. CDR1 is KGHSH and CDR2 is LQKENI in the germline V gene. This CDR3 reads CASSPVLEGANTGELFF. The CDR3 DNA is TGTGCCAGCTCACCAGTGCTAGAGGGGGCGAACACCGGGGAGCTGTTTTTT.